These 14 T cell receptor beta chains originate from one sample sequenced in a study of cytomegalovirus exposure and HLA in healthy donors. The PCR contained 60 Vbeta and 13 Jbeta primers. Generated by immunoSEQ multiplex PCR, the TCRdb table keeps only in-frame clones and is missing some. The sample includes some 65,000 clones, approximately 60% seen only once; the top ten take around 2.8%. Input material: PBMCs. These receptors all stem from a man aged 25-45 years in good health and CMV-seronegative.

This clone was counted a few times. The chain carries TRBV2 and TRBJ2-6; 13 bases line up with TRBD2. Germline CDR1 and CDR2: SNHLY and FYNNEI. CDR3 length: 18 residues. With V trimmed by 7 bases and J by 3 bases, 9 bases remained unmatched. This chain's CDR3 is CASTTGLAGDFGANVLTF. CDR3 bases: TGTGCCAGCACCACTGGACTAGCGGGGGACTTTGGGGCCAACGTCCTGACTTTC.

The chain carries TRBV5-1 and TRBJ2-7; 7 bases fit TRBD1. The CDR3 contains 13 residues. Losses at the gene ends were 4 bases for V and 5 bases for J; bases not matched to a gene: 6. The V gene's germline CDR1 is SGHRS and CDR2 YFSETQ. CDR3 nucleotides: TGCGCCAGCAGCCTCACAGGGGTAGACGAGCAGTACTTC. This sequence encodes CASSLTGVDEQYF.

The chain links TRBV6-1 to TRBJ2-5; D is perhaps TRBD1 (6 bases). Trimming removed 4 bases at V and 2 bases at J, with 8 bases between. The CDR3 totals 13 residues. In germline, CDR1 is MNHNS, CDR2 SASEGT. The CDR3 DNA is TGTGCCAGCAGTGGTCAGGGGCAAGAGACCCAGTACTTC. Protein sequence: CASSGQGQETQYF.

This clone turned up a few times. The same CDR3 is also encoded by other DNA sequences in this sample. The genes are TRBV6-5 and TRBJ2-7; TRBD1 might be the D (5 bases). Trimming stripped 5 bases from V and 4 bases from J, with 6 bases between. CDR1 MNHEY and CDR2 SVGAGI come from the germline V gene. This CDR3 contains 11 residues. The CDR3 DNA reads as TGTGCCAGCAGTGCAGGGTACGAGCAGTACTTC. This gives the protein CASSAGYEQYF.

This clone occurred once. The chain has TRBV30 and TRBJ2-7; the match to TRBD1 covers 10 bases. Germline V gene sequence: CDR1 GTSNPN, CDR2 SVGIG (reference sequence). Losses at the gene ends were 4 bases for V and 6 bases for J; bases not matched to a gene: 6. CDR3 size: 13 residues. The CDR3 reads CAWTRTGGGEQYF. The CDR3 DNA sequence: TGTGCCTGGACCCGGACAGGGGGAGGCGAGCAGTACTTC.

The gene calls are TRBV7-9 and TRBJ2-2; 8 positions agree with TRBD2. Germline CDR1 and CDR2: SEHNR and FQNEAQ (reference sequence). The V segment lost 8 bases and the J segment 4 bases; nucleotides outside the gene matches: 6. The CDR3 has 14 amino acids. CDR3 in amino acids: CASGGSGGTGELFF. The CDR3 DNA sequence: TGTGCCAGCGGGGGGAGCGGGGGCACCGGGGAGCTGTTTTTT.

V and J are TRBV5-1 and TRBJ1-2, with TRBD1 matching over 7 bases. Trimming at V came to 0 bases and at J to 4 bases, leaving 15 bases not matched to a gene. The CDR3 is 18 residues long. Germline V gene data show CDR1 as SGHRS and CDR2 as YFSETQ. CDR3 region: CASSLGTGLFEGPYGYTF. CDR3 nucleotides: TGCGCCAGCAGCTTGGGGACAGGCCTTTTCGAGGGGCCCTATGGCTACACCTTC.

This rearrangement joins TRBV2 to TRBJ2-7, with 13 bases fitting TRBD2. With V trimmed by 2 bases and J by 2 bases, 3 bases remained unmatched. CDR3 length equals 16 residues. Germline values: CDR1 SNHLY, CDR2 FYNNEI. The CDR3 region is CASSETSGGEPYEQYF. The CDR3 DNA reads TGTGCCAGCAGTGAAACTAGCGGGGGGGAACCCTACGAGCAGTACTTC.

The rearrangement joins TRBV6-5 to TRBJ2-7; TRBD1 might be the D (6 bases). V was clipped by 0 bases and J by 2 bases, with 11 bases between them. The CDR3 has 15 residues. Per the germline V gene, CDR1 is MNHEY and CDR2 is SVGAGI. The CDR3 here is CASSYSIGGPYEQYF. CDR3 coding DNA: TGTGCCAGCAGTTACTCGATAGGGGGTCCCTACGAGCAGTACTTC.

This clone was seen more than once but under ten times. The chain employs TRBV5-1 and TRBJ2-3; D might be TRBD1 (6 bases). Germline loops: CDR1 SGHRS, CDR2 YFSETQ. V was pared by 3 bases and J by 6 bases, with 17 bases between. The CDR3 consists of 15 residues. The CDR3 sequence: CASSSGQPQGDTQYF. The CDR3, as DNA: TGCGCCAGCAGCTCCGGACAGCCCCAAGGGGATACGCAGTATTTT.

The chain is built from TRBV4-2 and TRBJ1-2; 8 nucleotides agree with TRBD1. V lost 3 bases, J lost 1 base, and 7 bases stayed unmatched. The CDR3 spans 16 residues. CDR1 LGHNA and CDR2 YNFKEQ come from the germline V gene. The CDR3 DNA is TGTGCCAGCAGCCAGAACCGGGACAGGCTTAACTATGGCTACACCTTC. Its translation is CASSQNRDRLNYGYTF.

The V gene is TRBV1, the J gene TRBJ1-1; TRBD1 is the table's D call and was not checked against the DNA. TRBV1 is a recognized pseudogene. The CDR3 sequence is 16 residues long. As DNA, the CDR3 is TGCACCAGCAGTAGGGGCACTAAACCGGAGAACACTGAAGCTTTCTTT. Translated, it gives CTSSRGTKPENTEAFF.

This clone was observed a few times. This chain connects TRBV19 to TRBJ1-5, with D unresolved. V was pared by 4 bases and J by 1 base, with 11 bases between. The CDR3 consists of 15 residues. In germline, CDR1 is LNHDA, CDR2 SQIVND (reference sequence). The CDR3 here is CASSTIHQSNQPQHF. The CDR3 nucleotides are TGTGCCAGTAGTACCATTCACCAGAGCAATCAGCCCCAGCATTTT.

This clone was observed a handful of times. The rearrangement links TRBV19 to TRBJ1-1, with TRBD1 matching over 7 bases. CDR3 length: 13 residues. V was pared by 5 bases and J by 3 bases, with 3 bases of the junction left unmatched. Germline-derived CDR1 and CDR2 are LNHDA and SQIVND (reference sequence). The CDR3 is CASSSTGYTEAFF. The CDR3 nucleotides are TGTGCCAGTAGTTCGACAGGGTACACTGAAGCTTTCTTT.